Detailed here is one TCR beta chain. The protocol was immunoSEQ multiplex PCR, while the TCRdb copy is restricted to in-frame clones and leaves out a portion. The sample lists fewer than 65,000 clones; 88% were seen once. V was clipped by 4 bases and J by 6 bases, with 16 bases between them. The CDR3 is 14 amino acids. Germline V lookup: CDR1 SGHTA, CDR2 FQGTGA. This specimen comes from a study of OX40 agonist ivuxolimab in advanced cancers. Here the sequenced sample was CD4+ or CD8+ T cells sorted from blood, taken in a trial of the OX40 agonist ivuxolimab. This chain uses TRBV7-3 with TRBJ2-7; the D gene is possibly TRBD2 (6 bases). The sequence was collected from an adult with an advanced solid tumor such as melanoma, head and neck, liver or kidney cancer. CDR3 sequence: CASSSGLGGGEQYF. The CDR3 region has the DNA TGTGCCAGCAGCTCGGGACTGGGTGGAGGCGAGCAGTACTTC.